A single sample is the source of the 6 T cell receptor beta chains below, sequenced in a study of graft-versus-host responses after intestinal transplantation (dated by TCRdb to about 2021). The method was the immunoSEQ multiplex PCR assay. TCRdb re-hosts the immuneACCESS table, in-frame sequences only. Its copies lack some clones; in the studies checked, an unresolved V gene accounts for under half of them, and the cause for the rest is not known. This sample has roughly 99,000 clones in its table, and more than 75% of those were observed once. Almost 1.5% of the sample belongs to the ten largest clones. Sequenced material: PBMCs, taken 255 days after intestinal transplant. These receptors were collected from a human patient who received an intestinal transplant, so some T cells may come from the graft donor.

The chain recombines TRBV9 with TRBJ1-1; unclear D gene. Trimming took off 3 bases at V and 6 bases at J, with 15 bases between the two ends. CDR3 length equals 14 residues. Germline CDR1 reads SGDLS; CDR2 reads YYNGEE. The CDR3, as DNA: TGTGCCAGCAGCGGGGGTCAGCCTCCCCCTGAAGCTTTCTTT. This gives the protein CASSGGQPPPEAFF. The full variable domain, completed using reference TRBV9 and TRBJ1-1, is DSGVTQTPKHLITATGQRVTLRCSPRSGDLSVYWYQQSLDQGLQFLIQYYNGEERAKGNILERFSAQQFPDLHSELNLSSLELGDSALYFCASSGGQPPPEAFFGQGTRLTVV.

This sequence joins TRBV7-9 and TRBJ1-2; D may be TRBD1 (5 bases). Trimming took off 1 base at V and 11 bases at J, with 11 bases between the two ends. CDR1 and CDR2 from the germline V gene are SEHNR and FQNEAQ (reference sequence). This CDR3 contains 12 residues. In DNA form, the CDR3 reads TGTGCCAGCAGCTTAGGTGACAGACGATACACCTTC. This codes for CASSLGDRRYTF.

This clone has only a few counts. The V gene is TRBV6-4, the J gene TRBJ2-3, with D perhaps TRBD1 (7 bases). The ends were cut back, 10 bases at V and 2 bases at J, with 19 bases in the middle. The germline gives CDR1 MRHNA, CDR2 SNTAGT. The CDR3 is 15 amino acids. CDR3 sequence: CATSAGTASTDTQYF. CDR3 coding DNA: TGTGCCACCTCTGCGGGGACAGCCTCCACAGATACGCAGTATTTT.

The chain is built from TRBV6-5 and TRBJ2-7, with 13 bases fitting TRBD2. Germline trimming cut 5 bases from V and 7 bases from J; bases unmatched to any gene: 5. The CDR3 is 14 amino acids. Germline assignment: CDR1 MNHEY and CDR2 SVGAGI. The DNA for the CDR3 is TGTGCCAGCAGTCGGACTAGCGGGAGTATAGAGCAGTACTTC. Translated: CASSRTSGSIEQYF.

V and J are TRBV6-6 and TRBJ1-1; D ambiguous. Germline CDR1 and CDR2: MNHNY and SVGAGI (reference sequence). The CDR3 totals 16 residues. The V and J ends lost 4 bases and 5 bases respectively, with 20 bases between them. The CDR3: CASSSSALRRGTEAFF. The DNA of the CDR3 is TGTGCCAGCAGTTCATCCGCCTTGAGGAGAGGTACTGAAGCTTTCTTT.

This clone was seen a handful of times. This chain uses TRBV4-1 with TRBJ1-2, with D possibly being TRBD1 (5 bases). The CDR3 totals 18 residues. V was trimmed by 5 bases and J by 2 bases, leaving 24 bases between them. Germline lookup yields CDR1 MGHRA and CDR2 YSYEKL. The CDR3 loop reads CASSTPGVRGTLNYGYTF. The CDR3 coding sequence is TGCGCCAGCAGCACCCCCGGTGTAAGGGGCACCCTCAACTATGGCTACACCTTC.